This TCR beta chain was sequenced for a study of regulatory T cells in long-lasting Graves disease. With 6 bases clipped from V and 2 bases from J, the junction kept 5 bases outside the gene matches. Germline V gene lookup returns CDR1 MNHEY and CDR2 SVGEGT. The CDR3 length is 14 residues. Combining iRepertoire HTBI primers with Arm-PCR of CDR3 regions, the authors built TCR beta libraries. MiXCR, run by TCRdb on the multiplex PCR reads, gives a single entry per CDR3 protein. The table records hundreds of thousands of distinct CDR3 sequences, 9.5% to 15% of them present only once. Time point indicated: newly diagnosed GD, antithyroid drugs for less than 3 months. PBMCs were the source of the RNA used for TCR sequencing. As for this clonotype: The antigen is not known.

Study-level findings and limits: Lower TCR diversity was seen in persistent Graves' patients than in newly diagnosed ones.

The same sample was also used in a study of T cells in Graves' hyperthyroidism and ophthalmopathy. That source notes: The study used the HTBI primer set for a first-round RT-PCR of the TCR CDR3.

The source material was peripheral blood mononuclear cells (PBMCs), sampled at new diagnosis, from a patient treated with antithyroid drugs. This sequence originates from a woman in her twenties or thirties with Graves disease. This chain joins TRBV6-2 or TRBV6-3 and TRBJ2-3, with 7 bases lining up with TRBD2. The CDR3 reads CASRPSGNTDTQYF. The CDR3 nucleotides are TGTGCCAGCAGGCCGAGCGGGAACACAGATACGCAGTATTTT.